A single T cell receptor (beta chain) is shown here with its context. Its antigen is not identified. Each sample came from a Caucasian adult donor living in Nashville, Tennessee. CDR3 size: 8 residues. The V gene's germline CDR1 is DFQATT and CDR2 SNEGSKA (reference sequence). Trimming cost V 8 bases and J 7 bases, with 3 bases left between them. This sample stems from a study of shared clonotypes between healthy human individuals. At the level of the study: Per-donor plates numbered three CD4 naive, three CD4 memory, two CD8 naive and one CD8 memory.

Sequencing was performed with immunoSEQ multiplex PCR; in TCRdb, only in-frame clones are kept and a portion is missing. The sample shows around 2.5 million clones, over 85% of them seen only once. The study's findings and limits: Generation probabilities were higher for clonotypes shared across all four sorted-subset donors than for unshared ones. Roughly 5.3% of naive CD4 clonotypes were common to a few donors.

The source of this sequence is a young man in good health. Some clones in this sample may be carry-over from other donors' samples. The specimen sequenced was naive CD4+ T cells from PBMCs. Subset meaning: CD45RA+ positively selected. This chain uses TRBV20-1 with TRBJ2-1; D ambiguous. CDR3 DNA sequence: TGCAGTCCGAATGAGCAGTTCTTC. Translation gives CSPNEQFF.